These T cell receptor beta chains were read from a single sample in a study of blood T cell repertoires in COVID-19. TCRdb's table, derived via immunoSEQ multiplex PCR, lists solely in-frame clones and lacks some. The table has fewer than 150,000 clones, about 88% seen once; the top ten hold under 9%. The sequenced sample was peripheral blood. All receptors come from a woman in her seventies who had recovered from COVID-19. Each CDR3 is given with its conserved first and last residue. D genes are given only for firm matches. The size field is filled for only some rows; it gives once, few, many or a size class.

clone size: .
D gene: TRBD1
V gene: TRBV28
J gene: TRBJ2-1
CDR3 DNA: TGTGCCAGCAGGACCACCGGGACAGCGAATGAGCAGTTCTTC
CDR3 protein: CASRTTGTANEQFF

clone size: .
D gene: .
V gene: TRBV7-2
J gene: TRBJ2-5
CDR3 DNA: TGTGCCAGCAGCGCCCGGACAGCAAGAGAGACCCAGTACTTC
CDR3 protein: CASSARTARETQYF

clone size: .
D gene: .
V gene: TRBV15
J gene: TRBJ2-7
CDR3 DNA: TGTGCCACCAGCAGAGACCGGACACCCCAGTACACCTACGAGCAGTACTTC
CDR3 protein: CATSRDRTPQYTYEQYF

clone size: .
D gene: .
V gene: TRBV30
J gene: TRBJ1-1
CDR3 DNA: TGTGCCTGGAGTCGCAGGGGTTTGGGGAACACTGAAGCTTTCTTT
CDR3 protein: CAWSRRGLGNTEAFF

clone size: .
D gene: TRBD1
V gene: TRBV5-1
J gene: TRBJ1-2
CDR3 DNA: TGCGCCAGCAGCTCCGGACAGGGGGCGTGGGGTGCTTATGGCTACACCTTC
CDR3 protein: CASSSGQGAWGAYGYTF

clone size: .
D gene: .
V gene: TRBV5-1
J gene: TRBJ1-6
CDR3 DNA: TGCGCCAGCGGGACATCCGAAGATTCACCCCTCCACTTT
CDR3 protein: CASGTSEDSPLHF

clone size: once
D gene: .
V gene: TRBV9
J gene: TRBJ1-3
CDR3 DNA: TGTGCCAGCAGCTCTAACAGGATCTCTGGAAACACCATATATTTT
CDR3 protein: CASSSNRISGNTIYF

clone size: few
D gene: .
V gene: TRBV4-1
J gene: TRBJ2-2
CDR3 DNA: TGCGCCAGCAGCCAAGCCAACCGAGGCGGGGACACCGGGGAGCTGTTTTTT
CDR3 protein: CASSQANRGGDTGELFF

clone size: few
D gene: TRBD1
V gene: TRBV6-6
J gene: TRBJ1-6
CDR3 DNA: TGTGCCAGCAGTTACTTACAGGGGGGTCATTCACCCCTCCACTTT
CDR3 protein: CASSYLQGGHSPLHF

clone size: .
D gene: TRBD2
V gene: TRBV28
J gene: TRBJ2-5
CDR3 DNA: TGTGCCAGCAGTTTAAGCCAGCGGGAGGGGGGGGTAGAGACCCAGTACTTC
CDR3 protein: CASSLSQREGGVETQYF

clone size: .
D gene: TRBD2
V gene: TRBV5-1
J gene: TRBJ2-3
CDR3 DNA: TGCGCCAGCAGCTTGAGGGGGGCGAGTGGACTAGCGGGAGGGCCCGGGACAGATACGCAGTATTTT
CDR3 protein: CASSLRGASGLAGGPGTDTQYF

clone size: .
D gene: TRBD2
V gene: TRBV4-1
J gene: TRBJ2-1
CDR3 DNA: TGCGCCAGCAGCCACCCCAGCGGGAGGGGGGCCCGCAATGAGCAGTTCTTC
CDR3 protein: CASSHPSGRGARNEQFF

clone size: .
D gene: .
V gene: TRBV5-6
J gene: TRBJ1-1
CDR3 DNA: TGTGCCAGCAGCTTGGAGGGGACTGAAGCTTTCTTT
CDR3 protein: CASSLEGTEAFF

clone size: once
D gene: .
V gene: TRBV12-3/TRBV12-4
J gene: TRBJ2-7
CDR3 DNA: TGTGCCAGCAGGTGGGGCCCCCAGGAGCAGTACTTC
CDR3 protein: CASRWGPQEQYF

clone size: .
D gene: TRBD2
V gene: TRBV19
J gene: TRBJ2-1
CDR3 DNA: TGTGCCAGTAGTATTGGTCCTAGCGGTCTATCGGAGCAGTTCTTC
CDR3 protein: CASSIGPSGLSEQFF

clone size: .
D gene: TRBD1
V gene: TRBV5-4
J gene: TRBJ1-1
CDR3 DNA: TGTGCCAGCAGCTTGGACAGGGGCGGGTCTTTCTTT
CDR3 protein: CASSLDRGGSFF

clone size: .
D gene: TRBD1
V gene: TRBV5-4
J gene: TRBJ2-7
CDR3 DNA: TGTGCCAGCAGTCTCGGGACAGGGGGCTGGGGCTCCTACGAGCAGTACTTC
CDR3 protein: CASSLGTGGWGSYEQYF

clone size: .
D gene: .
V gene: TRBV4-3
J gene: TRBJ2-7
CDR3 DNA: TGCGCCAGCAGCCATTCGGGGACTTCCTACGAGCAGTACTTC
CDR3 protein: CASSHSGTSYEQYF

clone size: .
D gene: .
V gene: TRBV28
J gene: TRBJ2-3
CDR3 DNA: TGTGCCAGCAGTTCCCCCGGAGATACGCAGTATTTT
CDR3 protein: CASSSPGDTQYF

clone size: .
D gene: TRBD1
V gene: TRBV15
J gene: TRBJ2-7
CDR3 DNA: TGTGCCACCAGCAGAGCGACAGGGGGCAGTTACGAGCAGTACTTC
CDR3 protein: CATSRATGGSYEQYF

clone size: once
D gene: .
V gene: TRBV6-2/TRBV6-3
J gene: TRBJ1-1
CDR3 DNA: TGTGCCAGCAGTTACCATAACGCCCGGGGGAACACTGAAGCTTTCTTT
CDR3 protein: CASSYHNARGNTEAFF

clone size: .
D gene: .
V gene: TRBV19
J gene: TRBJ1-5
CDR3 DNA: TGTGCCAGTAGTATTGGGCAGTTCAATCAGCCCCAGCATTTT
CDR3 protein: CASSIGQFNQPQHF

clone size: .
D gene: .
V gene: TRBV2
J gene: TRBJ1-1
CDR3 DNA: TGTGCCAGCAACCGGGGGAGGACTGAAGCTTTCTTT
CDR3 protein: CASNRGRTEAFF

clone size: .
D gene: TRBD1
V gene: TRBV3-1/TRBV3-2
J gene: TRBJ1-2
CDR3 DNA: TGTGCCAGCAGCCATCGGGCAGGGGGCGCGGGCTATGGCTACACCTTC
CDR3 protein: CASSHRAGGAGYGYTF

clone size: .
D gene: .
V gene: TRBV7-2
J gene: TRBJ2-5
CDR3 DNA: TGTGCCAGCAGCTTATGGGTAGGAGTAACGGAGACCCAGTACTTC
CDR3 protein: CASSLWVGVTETQYF

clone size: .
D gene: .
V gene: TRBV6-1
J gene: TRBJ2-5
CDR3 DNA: TGTGCCAGCAGTGACAGGAAAGAGACCCAGTACTTC
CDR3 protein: CASSDRKETQYF

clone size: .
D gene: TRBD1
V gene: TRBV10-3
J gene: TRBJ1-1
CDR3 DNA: TGTGCCATCAGTGAGTCTGACGGTGGGATAAGGTGGGTGAGGACAGGATCCGCTGAAGCTTTCTTT
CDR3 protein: CAISESDGGIRWVRTGSAEAFF

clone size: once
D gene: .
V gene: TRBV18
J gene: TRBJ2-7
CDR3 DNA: TGTGCCAGCTCACCCCGGGTGACTCCCGGGGACGAGCAGTACTTC
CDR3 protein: CASSPRVTPGDEQYF

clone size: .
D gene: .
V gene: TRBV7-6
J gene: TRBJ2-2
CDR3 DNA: TGTGCCAGCAGCTTATTTTCCGCAGGGAACACCGGGGAGCTGTTTTTT
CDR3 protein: CASSLFSAGNTGELFF

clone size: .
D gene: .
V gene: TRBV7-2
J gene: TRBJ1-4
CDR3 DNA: TGTGCCAGCAGCTCCCTATTGGGCCAGATAGGGGAACTGTTTTTT
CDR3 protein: CASSSLLGQIGELFF

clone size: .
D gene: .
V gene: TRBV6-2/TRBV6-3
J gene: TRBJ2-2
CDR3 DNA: TGTGCCAGCAGTTACTCTCCTAGCAGAGCCAAGAACACCGGGGAGCTGTTTTTT
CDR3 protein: CASSYSPSRAKNTGELFF

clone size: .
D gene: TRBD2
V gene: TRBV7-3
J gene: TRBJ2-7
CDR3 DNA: TGTGCCAGCAGTGTAGCGGGGGCTGGCGAGCAGTACTTC
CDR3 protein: CASSVAGAGEQYF

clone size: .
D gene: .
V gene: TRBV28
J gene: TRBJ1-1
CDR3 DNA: TGTGCCAGCAGTTTGGTCGGGGATTTAACTGAAGCTTTCTTT
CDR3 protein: CASSLVGDLTEAFF

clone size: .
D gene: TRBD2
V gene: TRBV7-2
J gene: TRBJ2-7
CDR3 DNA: TGTGCCAGCAGCTCGGCGGGGGGCGGGAGCTACGAGCAGTACTTC
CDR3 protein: CASSSAGGGSYEQYF

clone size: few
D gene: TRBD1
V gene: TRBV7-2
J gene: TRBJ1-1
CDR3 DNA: TGTGCCAGCAGCCCGTCCTCGGGGGACAGACATGAAGCTTTCTTT
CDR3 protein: CASSPSSGDRHEAFF

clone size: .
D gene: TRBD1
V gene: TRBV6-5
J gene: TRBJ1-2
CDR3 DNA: TGTGCCAGCAGGACGACAGGGACCTATGGCTACACCTTC
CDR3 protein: CASRTTGTYGYTF

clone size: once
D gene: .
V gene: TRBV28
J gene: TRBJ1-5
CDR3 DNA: TGTGCCAGCAAACAGGGTGGCAATCAGCCCCAGCATTTT
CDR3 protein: CASKQGGNQPQHF

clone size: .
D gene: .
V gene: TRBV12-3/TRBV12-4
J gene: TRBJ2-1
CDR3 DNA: TGTGCCAGCAGACTAGACCTCAATGAGCAGTTCTTC
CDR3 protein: CASRLDLNEQFF

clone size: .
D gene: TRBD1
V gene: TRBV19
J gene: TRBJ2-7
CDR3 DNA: TGTGCCAGTAGGCCGGGACAGGGAACCTACGAGCAGTACTTC
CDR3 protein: CASRPGQGTYEQYF

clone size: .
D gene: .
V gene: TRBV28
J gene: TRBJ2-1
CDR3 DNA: TGTGCCAGTTACATCTCAGGGGCCTACAATGAGCAGTTCTTC
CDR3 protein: CASYISGAYNEQFF